This T cell receptor (beta chain) was sequenced for a study of OX40 agonist ivuxolimab in advanced cancers. Context from the whole study: Ivuxolimab was an agonistic, fully human IgG2 monoclonal antibody directed against OX40 (CD134), a costimulatory receptor. Intravenous ivuxolimab was administered to patients every 2 weeks at six dose levels: 0.01, 0.1, 0.3, 1.5, 3 and 10 mg/kg. Of the approximately 50 dose-escalation patients, hepatocellular carcinoma was present in approximately 20, melanoma in roughly 15, renal cell carcinoma in 9 and head and neck cancer in 9. In the dose-escalation cohort, 75% to 90% of patients were male, and the mean age was roughly 60 years with a range of roughly 20 to 79. Prior anti-PD-1, anti-PD-L1 or anti-CTLA-4 therapy was permitted, and checkpoint inhibitors had been received by 30% to 40% of dose-escalation patients. Partial responses occurred in three dose-escalation patients: two with cutaneous melanoma and one with hepatocellular carcinoma. Peripheral TCRbeta sequencing was intended to test whether TCR sequence diversity was altered and clonal T-cell expansion was caused by ivuxolimab. The monotherapy dose-escalation portion (N ≈ 56 patients) of the phase I ivuxolimab trial is reported in the paper. The investigation overall reported the following: At doses from 0.1 to 3.0 mg/kg, clonal expansion was seen in both CD4+ and CD8+ blood T cells between baseline and week 6. In partial responders in the 0.1-3.0 mg/kg groups, normalized peripheral clonal expansion was found to be among the lowest, especially among CD8+ T cells. The antigen specificity of the clonally expanded peripheral T cells was not determined. Low levels of normalized T-cell clonal expansion were also shown by some nonresponding patients. On average, CD8+ T cells showed more expanded clones than CD4+ T cells after ivuxolimab.

Genomic DNA was isolated from the sorted cells so that the TCRbeta CDR3 region could be sequenced. The immunoSEQ Assay was used to sequence the TCRbeta CDR3 regions. TCRdb mirrors the immuneACCESS table, restricted to in-frame sequences. Some clones are absent from its copies; in checked studies, under half trace to an unresolved V gene, and the reason for the others is unknown. The sample table shows tens of thousands of clones, and about nine tenths are seen once. The top ten clonotypes cover around 0.31% of the sample. Including cysteine and phenylalanine, the CDR3 has 14 amino acids. CDR3 DNA only is kept here, 42 bases in frame from base 1. The germline V gene (reference sequence) sets CDR1 to LNHDA and CDR2 to SQIVND. For this chain, trimming is 5 bases at the V end and 7 bases at the J end, and the number of junction bases without a gene match is 7. The trial excluded patients who had a history of autoimmune disease or were on systemic immunosuppression. In every dose cohort, peripheral blood was drawn for TCR sequencing at baseline, cycle 4 day 1, and cycle 7 day 1. Samples were obtained from an open-label, multicenter, first-in-human phase I dose-escalation trial of ivuxolimab. Adults with locally advanced or metastatic melanoma, renal cell carcinoma, hepatocellular carcinoma or head and neck squamous cell carcinoma were enrolled in the trial. Before TCR sequencing, CD4+ T cells and CD8+ T cells from peripheral blood were sorted into separate populations.

For this clone: This clone's antigen is unknown. Nothing much larger sits one base from this clone, and base qualities are not available.

The sequences come from CD4+ or CD8+ T cells sorted from blood, collected in a trial of the OX40 agonist ivuxolimab. The TCR originated in an adult with an advanced solid tumor such as melanoma, head and neck, liver or kidney cancer. This chain joins TRBV19 to TRBJ1-5; the central 8 bases match TRBD1. The CDR3 region: CASSPGQGRQPQHF. The nucleotide sequence reads as follows: TGTGCCAGTAGTCCCGGACAGGGAAGACAGCCCCAGCATTTT.